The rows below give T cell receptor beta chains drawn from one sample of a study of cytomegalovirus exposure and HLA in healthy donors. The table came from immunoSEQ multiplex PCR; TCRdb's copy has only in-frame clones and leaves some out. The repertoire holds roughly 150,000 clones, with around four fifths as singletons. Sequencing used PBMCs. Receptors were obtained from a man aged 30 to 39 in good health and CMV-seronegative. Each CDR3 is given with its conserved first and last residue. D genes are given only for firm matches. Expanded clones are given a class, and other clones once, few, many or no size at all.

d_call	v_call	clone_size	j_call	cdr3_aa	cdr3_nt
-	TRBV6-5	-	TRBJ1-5	CASSYSRVSNQPQHF	TGTGCCAGCAGTTACTCCCGAGTCTCCAATCAGCCCCAGCATTTT
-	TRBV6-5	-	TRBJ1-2	CASSYSGRGPSYGYTF	TGTGCCAGCAGTTACTCGGGCAGGGGCCCCTCCTATGGCTACACCTTC
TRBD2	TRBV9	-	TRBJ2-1	CASSGSGRDYEQFF	TGTGCCAGCAGCGGTAGCGGGAGGGACTATGAGCAGTTCTTC
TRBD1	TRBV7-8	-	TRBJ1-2	CASSPDRGDYGYTF	TGTGCCAGCAGCCCGGACAGGGGCGACTATGGCTACACCTTC
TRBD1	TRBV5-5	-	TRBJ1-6	CASSPGQGYNSPLHF	TGTGCCAGCAGCCCCGGACAGGGGTATAATTCACCCCTCCACTTT
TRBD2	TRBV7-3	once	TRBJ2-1	CASSLGTSGINEQFF	TGTGCCAGCAGCTTGGGGACTAGCGGGATAAATGAGCAGTTCTTC
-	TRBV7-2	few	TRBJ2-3	CASKGMDISSTDTQYF	TGTGCCAGCAAAGGGATGGACATTTCTAGCACAGATACGCAGTATTTT
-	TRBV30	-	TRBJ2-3	CAWTPSADTQYF	TGTGCCTGGACCCCCTCCGCAGATACGCAGTATTTT
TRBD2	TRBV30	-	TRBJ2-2	CAWSTWGSGGFTGELFF	TGTGCCTGGAGCACATGGGGTAGCGGGGGGTTCACCGGGGAGCTGTTTTTT
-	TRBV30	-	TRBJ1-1	CAWSVIGAGTEAFF	TGTGCCTGGAGTGTAATAGGGGCGGGGACTGAAGCTTTCTTT
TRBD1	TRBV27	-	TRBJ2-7	CARDRGPSYEQYF	TGTGCCCGGGACAGGGGGCCTTCCTACGAGCAGTACTTC
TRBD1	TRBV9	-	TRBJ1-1	CASSPGTATEAFF	TGTGCCAGCAGCCCGGGGACAGCCACTGAAGCTTTCTTT
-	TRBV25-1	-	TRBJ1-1	CASSAAGPRTEAFF	TGTGCCAGCAGTGCCGCGGGACCCCGCACTGAAGCTTTCTTT
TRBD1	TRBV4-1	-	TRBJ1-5	CASSQLTGWQPQHF	TGCGCCAGCAGCCAACTGACAGGGTGGCAGCCCCAGCATTTT
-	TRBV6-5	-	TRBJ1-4	CASCRGSDEKLFF	TGTGCCAGCTGTAGGGGGTCAGATGAAAAACTGTTTTTT
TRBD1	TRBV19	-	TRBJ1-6	CASRRQGAGSPLHF	TGTGCCAGTAGAAGACAGGGGGCGGGTTCACCCCTCCACTTT
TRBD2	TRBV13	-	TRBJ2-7	CASSFRTSGSNTYEQYF	TGTGCCAGCAGCTTTCGGACTAGCGGGAGTAATACGTACGAGCAGTACTTC
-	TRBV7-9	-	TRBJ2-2	CASSLRRLATGELFF	TGTGCCAGCAGCTTACGACGCTTAGCTACCGGGGAGCTGTTTTTT
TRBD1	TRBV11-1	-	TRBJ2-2	CASSSKGTGSGELFF	TGTGCCAGCAGCTCCAAAGGGACAGGGTCCGGGGAGCTGTTTTTT
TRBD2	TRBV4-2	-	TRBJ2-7	CASSQGSGGRYEQYF	TGTGCCAGCAGCCAGGGGAGCGGGGGACGCTACGAGCAGTACTTC
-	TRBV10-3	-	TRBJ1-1	CAISGGGRVGNEAFF	TGTGCCATCAGTGGAGGAGGGAGGGTTGGAAATGAAGCTTTCTTT
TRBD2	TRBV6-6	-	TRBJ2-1	CASSTTSGYYNEQFF	TGTGCCAGCAGTACAACTAGCGGGTACTACAATGAGCAGTTCTTC
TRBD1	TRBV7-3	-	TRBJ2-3	CASSLTRGTDTQYF	TGTGCCAGCAGCTTAACCAGGGGGACAGATACGCAGTATTTT
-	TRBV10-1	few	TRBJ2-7	CASSAGFSYEQYF	TGCGCCAGCAGTGCGGGGTTCTCCTACGAGCAGTACTTC
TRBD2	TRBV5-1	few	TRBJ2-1	CASSPPGTSGYNEQFF	TGCGCCAGCAGCCCACCCGGGACTAGCGGATACAATGAGCAGTTCTTC
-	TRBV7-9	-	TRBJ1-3	CSSSFSVSGNTIYF	TGTTCCAGCAGCTTCTCAGTCTCTGGAAACACCATATATTTT
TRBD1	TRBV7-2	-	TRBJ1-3	CASSGTGVGNTIYF	TGTGCCAGCAGCGGGACAGGGGTCGGAAACACCATATATTTT
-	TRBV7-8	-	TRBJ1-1	CASSSRRNTEAFF	TGTGCCAGCAGCTCGAGGCGGAACACTGAAGCTTTCTTT
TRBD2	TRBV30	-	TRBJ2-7	CAWSVAGGRYEQYF	TGTGCCTGGAGTGTAGCGGGAGGGCGCTACGAGCAGTACTTC